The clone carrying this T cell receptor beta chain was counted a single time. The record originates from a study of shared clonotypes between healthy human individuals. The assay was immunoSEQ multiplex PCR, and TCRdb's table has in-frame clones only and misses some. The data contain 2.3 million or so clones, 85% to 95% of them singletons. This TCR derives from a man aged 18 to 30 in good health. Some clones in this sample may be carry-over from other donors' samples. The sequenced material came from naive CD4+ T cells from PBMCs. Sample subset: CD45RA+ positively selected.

The CDR3 loop is CASSSNQGALTEAFF. CDR3 DNA: TGCGCCAGCAGCTCGAATCAGGGGGCCCTCACTGAAGCTTTCTTT. The chain links TRBV5-1 to TRBJ1-1, with 8 bases fitting TRBD1. Per the germline V gene, CDR1 is SGHRS and CDR2 is YFSETQ. The CDR3 is 15 amino acids. J gave up 4 bases and V 3 bases, and 8 bases lay outside the gene matches. The full variable domain, rest sourced from reference TRBV5-1 and TRBJ1-1, is KAGVTQTPRYLIKTRGQQVTLSCSPISGHRSVSWYQQTPGQGLQFLFEYFSETQRNKGNFPGRFSGRQFSNSRSEMNVSTLELGDSALYLCASSSNQGALTEAFFGQGTRLTVV.